The rows below give T cell receptor beta chains drawn from one sample of a study of blood T cell repertoires in COVID-19. The protocol was immunoSEQ multiplex PCR, while the TCRdb copy is restricted to in-frame clones and leaves out a portion. This repertoire shows about 54,000 clones, approximately 87% found once; its top ten account for roughly 5%. Sequenced: peripheral blood. All receptors come from a human donor in a cohort sampled during active COVID-19. CDR3s include the opening cysteine and the closing phenylalanine or tryptophan.

J: TRBJ2-2
length: 14
V: TRBV6-4
CDR3: CASSQGRDTGELFF

J: TRBJ2-5
length: 14
V: TRBV30
CDR3: CAWSATSGGETQYF

J: TRBJ2-1
length: 18
V: TRBV4-2
CDR3: CASSQNSAGLSSYNEQFF

J: TRBJ1-5
length: 15
V: TRBV5-1
CDR3: CASSLDGHSNQPQHF

J: TRBJ1-3
length: 15
V: TRBV6-5
CDR3: CASRPGGAGGNTIYF

J: TRBJ2-1
length: 15
V: TRBV10-3
CDR3: CAISESESSYNEQFF

J: TRBJ1-2
length: 11
V: TRBV23-1
CDR3: CASSQYSGYTF

J: TRBJ2-3
length: 15
V: TRBV27
CDR3: CASSLSPGGTDTQYF

J: TRBJ1-2
length: 13
V: TRBV7-9
CDR3: CASSSQGQNGYTF

J: TRBJ2-2
length: 16
V: TRBV5-8
CDR3: CASSPGTGVLSRELFF